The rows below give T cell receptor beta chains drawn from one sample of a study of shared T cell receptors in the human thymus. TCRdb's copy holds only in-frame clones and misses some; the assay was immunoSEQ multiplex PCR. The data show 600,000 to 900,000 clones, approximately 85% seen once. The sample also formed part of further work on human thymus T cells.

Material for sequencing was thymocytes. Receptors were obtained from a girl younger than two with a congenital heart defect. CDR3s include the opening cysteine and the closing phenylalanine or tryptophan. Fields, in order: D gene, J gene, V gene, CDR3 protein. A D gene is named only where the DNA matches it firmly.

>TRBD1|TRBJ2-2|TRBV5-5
CASSCGDRPTGELFF
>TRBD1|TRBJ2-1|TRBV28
CASSLDRGVYNEQFF
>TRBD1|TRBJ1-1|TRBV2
CASSEPDRDSMNTEAFF
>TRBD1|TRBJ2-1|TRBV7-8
CASSFPSTGARQFF
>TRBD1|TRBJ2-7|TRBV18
CASSQDRGQYEQYF
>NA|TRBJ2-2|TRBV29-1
CSVRNRAEDTGELFF
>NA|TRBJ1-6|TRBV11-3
CASSYPKTDYNSPLHF
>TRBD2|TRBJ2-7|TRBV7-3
CASSEGTSGVDLRAVEQYF
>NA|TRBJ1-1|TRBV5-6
CASSPRTDMNTEAFF
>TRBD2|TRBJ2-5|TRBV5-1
CASSPRPGTSGGAPETQYF
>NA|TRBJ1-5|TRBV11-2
CASSPAGRQSNQPQHF
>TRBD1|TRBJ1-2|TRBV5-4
CASSLGQGHYGYTF
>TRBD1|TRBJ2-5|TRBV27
CASSLGTGVGETQYF
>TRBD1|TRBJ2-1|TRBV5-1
CASSLSPGQGAREQFF
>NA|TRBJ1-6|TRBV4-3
CASSQDRRRVGVRNSPLHF
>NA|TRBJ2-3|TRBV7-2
CASSFGGGPYTDTQYF
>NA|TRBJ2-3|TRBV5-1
CASRITGSFGTDTQYF